This T cell receptor beta chain was sequenced in a study of T-cell reconstitution after alpha-beta-depleted transplantation in children. Findings and caveats of the study: T-cell numbers and diversity one year post-transplant derived largely from freshly generated T cells.

The TCRbeta library incorporated unique molecular identifiers. TCRdb used MiXCR to reprocess the PCR reads, holding one entry per CDR3 protein. The sample includes more than 400,000 distinct CDR3 sequences, roughly 10% seen only once; the top ten take 14%. This clonotype was observed a few times. Its antigen is not identified. V was shortened by 0 bases and J by 6 bases, with 9 bases between the two germline ends. Germline loops: CDR1 MNHEY, CDR2 SVGEGT. CDR3 length: 15 residues. The sequence was collected from a female patient aged 2 to 10 who had a stem cell transplant for aplastic anemia, so the T cells may come from the graft donor. Sequenced material: PBMCs, mostly from graft donor cells, taken 180 days after TCRalphabeta/CD19-depleted stem cell transplant. This chain uses TRBV6-2 or TRBV6-3 with TRBJ2-6; possibly TRBD2 for D (5 bases). This CDR3 is CASSYSLGSANVLTF. CDR3 sequence (DNA): TGTGCCAGCAGTTACTCACTAGGTTCGGCCAACGTCCTGACTTTC.